The 21 T cell receptor beta chains below come from one sample, sequenced in a study of spatial heterogeneity in lung cancer (dated by TCRdb to between 2018 and 2021). This specimen's time point label, per the study, means: sample taken at primary tumor resection. Without any cell sorting, TCR sequencing was performed on whole RNA extracted either from tumor and nontumor lung tissue or from cryopreserved PBMC samples. Receptors were amplified or captured by 5' RACE. Sequencer: NextSeq 500. TCRdb's own reprocessing of the public reads used fastp at Q25 and MiXCR and kept productive beta chains. Identical CDR3 protein sequences are pooled into one entry, listed with their most common genes and DNA. The sample table lists about 3,800 distinct CDR3 sequences, roughly 7.9% of them with a count of one. The ten largest clones capture 59% of the sample. Sequenced here: PBMCs, sampled at surgery. These TCRs come from a female donor with early-stage non-small cell lung cancer.

This clonotype was seen repeatedly, ten times or more. The J gene is TRBJ2-3, the V gene TRBV3-1; D is ambiguous. The length of the CDR3 is 12 residues. Germline V lookup: CDR1 LGHDT, CDR2 YNNKEL (reference sequence). The V end lost 1 base, the J end lost 5 bases, and 4 bases lay between the germline ends. Here the CDR3 DNA reads TGTGCCAGCAGCCAAGGTATAGATACGCAGTATTTT. This sequence encodes CASSQGIDTQYF.

This clonotype is labeled medium-sized (0.01 to 0.1%). The rearrangement uses TRBV2 and TRBJ2-2; possibly TRBD1 for D (6 bases). Trimming shortened V by 8 bases and J by 4 bases, and 14 bases separated the two germline ends. This CDR3 region has 14 residues. The germline V gene encodes CDR1 SNHLY and CDR2 FYNNEI. CDR3 loop: CASAQGLGTGELFF. The CDR3 nucleotides read TGTGCCAGCGCCCAGGGGTTAGGCACCGGGGAGCTGTTTTTT.

This clonotype was seen many times. The DNA of the CDR3 is TGTGCCAGCAGCCTACGACAGGGAGGCTACACCTTC. Translation: CASSLRQGGYTF. The chain employs TRBV7-2 and TRBJ1-2, with TRBD1 matching 7 bases. Germline loops: CDR1 SGHTA, CDR2 FQGNSA. V was pared by 5 bases and J by 8 bases, with 5 bases of the junction left unmatched. This CDR3 spans 12 amino acids. The complete variable domain, with remaining parts taken from reference TRBV7-2 and TRBJ1-2, reads GAGVSQSPSNKVTEKGKDVELRCDPISGHTALYWYRQSLGQGLEFLIYFQGNSAPDKSGLPSDRFSAERTGGSVSTLTIQRTQQEDSAVYLCASSLRQGGYTFGSGTRLTVV.

This clonotype is labeled medium-sized. The rearrangement joins TRBV20-1 to TRBJ1-2; D unresolved. Germline values: CDR1 DFQATT, CDR2 SNEGSKA (reference sequence). V shed 6 bases and J shed 8 bases, with 19 bases lying between them. The CDR3 runs 13 residues. CDR3 coding DNA: TGCAGTGCCCGGGTCGTTGACCTATACGGCTACACCTTC. Translated: CSARVVDLYGYTF.

This clonotype showed up many times. This chain connects TRBV5-5 to TRBJ2-5; D could derive from TRBD1 or TRBD2 (5 bases each). Trimming took off 2 bases at V and 5 bases at J, with 16 bases between the two ends. The germline CDR1 and CDR2 sequences are SGHKS and YYEKEE (reference sequence). CDR3 length: 15 residues. CDR3 DNA sequence: TGTGCCAGCAGCTTACTACCGGGGCTTAAGGAGACCCAGTACTTC. It specifies CASSLLPGLKETQYF.

Judged by abundance, this clonotype is medium-sized. This chain links TRBV27 with TRBJ2-7; TRBD1 is a possible D gene (6 bases). Germline V gene lookup returns CDR1 MNHEY and CDR2 SMNVEV (reference sequence). The CDR3 consists of 15 residues. The V gene lost 5 bases and the J gene lost 2 bases, with 16 bases spanning the gap. The CDR3 here is CASSDLAGQTYEQYF. The CDR3 DNA follows: TGTGCCAGCAGTGACCTGGCCGGACAGACCTACGAGCAGTACTTC.

This clonotype showed up just a few times. The chain recombines TRBV5-1 with TRBJ1-4; no reliable D call. V was pared by 5 bases and J by 8 bases, with 16 bases between. Germline V gene data show CDR1 as SGHRS and CDR2 as YFSETQ. This CDR3 has 14 residues. CDR3 nucleotide sequence: TGCGCCAGCAGTTGGAACGCCCAACACGAAAAACTGTTTTTT. Residues: CASSWNAQHEKLFF.

The V call is TRBV3-1, the J call TRBJ2-7, with D perhaps TRBD1 or TRBD2 (6 bases each). The CDR3 is 15 amino acids. Germline values: CDR1 LGHDT, CDR2 YNNKEL (reference sequence). Trimming stripped 3 bases from V and 4 bases from J, with 16 bases between. The CDR3, as DNA: TGTGCCAGCAGCCACGAAGGTGGGGGGCGGTACGAGCAGTACTTC. Protein product: CASSHEGGGRYEQYF.

This clonotype qualifies as medium-sized. The rearrangement joins TRBV7-2 to TRBJ2-2; 8 positions agree with TRBD2. This CDR3 comprises 14 residues. Germline CDR1 SGHTA, CDR2 FQGNSA. With V trimmed by 5 bases and J by 7 bases, 6 bases remained unmatched. CDR3 in DNA: TGTGCCAGCAGCCCCGGGACTAGTGGCGGGGAGCTGTTTTTT. It translates to CASSPGTSGGELFF. Full variable domain (outside the CDR3, taken from reference TRBV7-2 and TRBJ2-2): GAGVSQSPSNKVTEKGKDVELRCDPISGHTALYWYRQSLGQGLEFLIYFQGNSAPDKSGLPSDRFSAERTGGSVSTLTIQRTQQEDSAVYLCASSPGTSGGELFFGEGSRLTVL.

This clonotype was observed many times. The junction and the germline gene differ at one end; a read error may be behind it. This chain joins TRBV6-1 and TRBJ2-2; TRBD1 matches at 8 bases. The CDR3 consists of 11 residues. The germline gives CDR1 MNHNS, CDR2 SASEGT. DNA of the CDR3: TGTGCCAGCAGTCCGACAGGGGAGGTGTTTTTT. Translation gives CASSPTGEVFF.

This clonotype was counted at least ten times. The chain is built from TRBV7-2 and TRBJ2-7; tentative D call: TRBD1 (6 bases). The CDR3 consists of 14 residues. Between the trimmed V and J ends, which lost 5 bases and 7 bases, there was a span of 18 bases. The germline gives CDR1 SGHTA, CDR2 FQGNSA. In DNA form, the CDR3 reads TGTGCCAGCAGCCCCCGGACAGCTACAAGGGAGCAGTACTTC. It encodes CASSPRTATREQYF.

This clonotype has a count of ten or more. The rearrangement links TRBV6-5 to TRBJ1-4; D may be TRBD1 (5 bases). Looked up from germline, CDR1 is MNHEY and CDR2 is SVGAGI. This CDR3 comprises 15 residues. Deletions cut 4 bases from V and 8 bases from J, with 17 bases between. Written as DNA, the CDR3 is TGTGCCAGCAGTTCCCCGGGACTGGGGAGGGAAAAACTGTTTTTT. It encodes CASSSPGLGREKLFF.

This clonotype came up many times. This chain joins TRBV3-1 and TRBJ2-5, with 7 bases fitting TRBD1. Unmatched junction bases numbered 10, after V lost 2 bases and J lost 4 bases. Germline values: CDR1 LGHDT, CDR2 YNNKEL (reference sequence). The CDR3 loop spans 16 amino acids. For the CDR3, the DNA is TGTGCCAGCAGCCAATCGACAGGGCCAACCGGAGAGACCCAGTACTTC. Protein: CASSQSTGPTGETQYF.

This clonotype counts as medium-sized. The rearrangement links TRBV4-1 to TRBJ1-2; D is ambiguous. Germline CDR1 is MGHRA and CDR2 is YSYEKL. Trimming removed 0 bases from V and 2 bases from J, with 13 bases in between. CDR3 length: 16 residues. The CDR3 region is CASSQDQFAENYGYTF. The DNA of the CDR3 is TGCGCCAGCAGCCAAGATCAGTTCGCGGAAAACTATGGCTACACCTTC.

This clonotype has ten or more counts. The chain joins TRBV12-3 or TRBV12-4 to TRBJ2-7; D could derive from TRBD1 or TRBD2 (5 bases each). V lost 4 bases to trimming and J lost 2 bases, with 18 bases between them. This CDR3 comprises 16 residues. CDR3 in amino acids: CASSSPTGTGTYEQYF. The CDR3 DNA reads TGTGCCAGCAGTTCCCCAACCGGGACGGGTACCTACGAGCAGTACTTC.

This clonotype is medium-sized in the sample. V gene TRBV20-1 combines with J gene TRBJ2-3; D might be TRBD1 (5 bases). V was trimmed by 1 base and J by 3 bases, leaving 17 bases between them. In germline, CDR1 is DFQATT, CDR2 SNEGSKA (reference sequence). This CDR3 spans 16 amino acids. As DNA, the CDR3 is TGCAGTGCTAGAGGTGTAGGGGATATTCGAACAGATACGCAGTATTTT. Protein sequence: CSARGVGDIRTDTQYF.

This clonotype was counted at least ten times. The chain combines TRBV7-6 with TRBJ1-2, with D perhaps matching TRBD1 (5 bases). Germline-derived CDR1 and CDR2 are SGHVS and FNYEAQ. V was pared by 5 bases and J by 3 bases, with 13 bases between. The CDR3 has 14 residues. This CDR3 reads CASSLDEGYYGYTF. DNA for the CDR3: TGTGCCAGCAGCCTGGATGAGGGGTACTATGGCTACACCTTC.

The V call is TRBV7-2, the J call TRBJ1-1; D remains unclear. The CDR3 totals 14 residues. CDR1 is SGHTA and CDR2 is FQGNSA in the germline V gene. V was trimmed by 5 bases and J by 0 bases, leaving 10 bases between them. As DNA, the CDR3 is TGTGCCAGCAGCACCAATTGGCTGAACACTGAAGCTTTCTTT. It specifies CASSTNWLNTEAFF.

This clonotype was recorded many times. The chain links TRBV7-8 to TRBJ2-2; D tentatively reads TRBD1 or TRBD2 (6 bases each). V gave up 2 bases and J gave up 6 bases, with 13 bases separating them. Germline CDR1 reads SGHVS; CDR2 reads FQNEAQ. The CDR3 runs to 15 residues. The CDR3 coding sequence is TGTGCCAGCAGCTTACGGGGGTCAGGGGCCGGGGAGCTGTTTTTT. Encoded protein: CASSLRGSGAGELFF.

This clonotype qualifies as medium-sized. The V and J genes are TRBV2 and TRBJ1-1, with 8 bases aligning to TRBD1. Trimming cost V 3 bases and J 0 bases; bases outside gene matches: 9. The CDR3 loop spans 17 amino acids. CDR1 is SNHLY and CDR2 is FYNNEI in the germline V gene. The chain's CDR3 is CASSDPRGLFMNTEAFF. The CDR3 bases are TGTGCCAGCAGTGATCCCAGGGGGCTCTTCATGAACACTGAAGCTTTCTTT.

This clonotype was seen ten or more times. This chain links TRBV7-2 with TRBJ2-1; D gene uncertain. The CDR3 extends over 12 amino acids. The germline gives CDR1 SGHTA, CDR2 FQGNSA. The germline V and J ends were trimmed by 5 bases and 15 bases, with 17 bases remaining between them. Written as DNA, the CDR3 is TGTGCCAGCAGCCCGACCTGGGGTGGAGTGTTCTTC. The encoded protein is CASSPTWGGVFF.